This T cell receptor beta chain comes out of a study of CD8 T cells in ankylosing spondylitis. Study results and caveats: Seemingly distinctive of ankylosing spondylitis blood was a TCR beta motif formed by eight highly homologous variants.

Using quantitative 5'-RACE with molecular barcodes, the authors made TCR beta libraries. TCRdb reprocessed the 5' RACE reads via MiXCR and lists one record per CDR3 protein. The data show 350,000 to 450,000 distinct CDR3 sequences, 20% seen once. Germline V gives CDR1 SGHVS, CDR2 FNYEAQ. V shed 1 base and J shed 6 bases, with 10 bases lying between them. This CDR3 comprises 13 residues. On this clonotype itself: Its antigen remains unidentified.

The source of this sequence is a male donor with ankylosing spondylitis or in good health (not recorded which). Sequenced material: blood, either unsorted or a sorted T cell fraction (not recorded which). The chain links TRBV7-6 to TRBJ2-7; D is ambiguous. DNA of the CDR3: TGTGCCAGCAGCTTAGGTGGTGGGCTCGAGCAGTACTTC. Translation gives CASSLGGGLEQYF.